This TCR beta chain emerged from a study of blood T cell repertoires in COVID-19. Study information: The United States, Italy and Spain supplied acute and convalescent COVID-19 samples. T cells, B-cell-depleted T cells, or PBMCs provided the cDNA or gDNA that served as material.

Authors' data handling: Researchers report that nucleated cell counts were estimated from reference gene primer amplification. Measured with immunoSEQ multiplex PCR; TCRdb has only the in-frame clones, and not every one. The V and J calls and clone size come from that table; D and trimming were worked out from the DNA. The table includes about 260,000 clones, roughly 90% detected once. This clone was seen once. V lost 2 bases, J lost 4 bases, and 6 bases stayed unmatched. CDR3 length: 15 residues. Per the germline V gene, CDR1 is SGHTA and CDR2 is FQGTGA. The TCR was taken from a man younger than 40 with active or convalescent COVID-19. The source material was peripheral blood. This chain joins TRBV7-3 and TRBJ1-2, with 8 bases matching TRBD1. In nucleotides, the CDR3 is TGTGCCAGCAGCTTATCAGGGGGCGGAATCTATGGCTACACCTTC. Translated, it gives CASSLSGGGIYGYTF.